Listed here are 29 T cell receptor beta chains from one sample, sequenced in a study of blood T cells in healthy people across ages. Together with a sample-barcoded 5' primer, a J-beta primer mix was included in a second PCR lasting about 6 to 12 cycles. TCRdb fed the 5' RACE reads into MiXCR, producing one record per CDR3 protein. The sample holds about 970,000 distinct CDR3 sequences, roughly 51% seen once. Input material: blood. The origin of the receptors is a woman between 55 and 75 years old in good health.

In its sample, this clonotype was seen a few times. The gene calls are TRBV7-2 and TRBJ2-1; 10 bases line up with TRBD1. The trim removed 4 bases at V and 9 bases at J, leaving 9 bases unmatched. This CDR3 contains 15 residues. Germline CDR1 is SGHTA and CDR2 is FQGNSA. As DNA, the CDR3 is TGTGCCAGCAGCTCCACCGGGACAGGGGTGGGTGAGCAGTTCTTC. It is translated as CASSSTGTGVGEQFF. The full variable domain, rest sourced from reference TRBV7-2 and TRBJ2-1, is GAGVSQSPSNKVTEKGKDVELRCDPISGHTALYWYRQSLGQGLEFLIYFQGNSAPDKSGLPSDRFSAERTGGSVSTLTIQRTQQEDSAVYLCASSSTGTGVGEQFFGPGTRLTVL.

This clonotype showed up just a few times. The chain links TRBV4-1 to TRBJ1-2; 7 bases fit TRBD1. The CDR3 consists of 15 residues. Germline V gene lookup returns CDR1 MGHRA and CDR2 YSYEKL. The junction had 4 bases not matched to a gene; V was cut back by 1 base and J by 2 bases. The CDR3 DNA is TGCGCCAGCAGCCAAGTTTGGGACAGCAACTATGGCTACACCTTC. Protein product: CASSQVWDSNYGYTF.

The CDR3 spells CASASWDRDPSYEQYF. CDR3 DNA: TGTGCCAGCGCCTCTTGGGACAGGGACCCCTCCTACGAGCAGTACTTC. V is TRBV11-2 and J is TRBJ2-7; TRBD1 matches at 9 bases. In germline, CDR1 is SGHAT, CDR2 FQNNGV. J gave up 0 bases and V 8 bases, and 11 bases lay outside the gene matches. This CDR3 has 16 amino acids.

This chain connects TRBV5-1 to TRBJ2-7; D gene unclear. This CDR3 spans 12 amino acids. The V end was cut by 3 bases, the J end by 5 bases, with 9 bases between. Germline loops: CDR1 SGHRS, CDR2 YFSETQ. In DNA form, the CDR3 reads TGCGCCAGCAGCTATGGGTGGGACGAGCAGTACTTC. It specifies CASSYGWDEQYF.

DNA of the CDR3: TGTGCCAGCAGTTACTCGATCCCGAACACCGGGGAGCTGTTTTTT. As protein: CASSYSIPNTGELFF. The chain is built from TRBV6-5 and TRBJ2-2; D is uncertain. The CDR3 consists of 15 residues. In germline, CDR1 is MNHEY, CDR2 SVGAGI. V shed 0 bases and J shed 0 bases, with 5 bases lying between them.

The chain carries TRBV10-3 and TRBJ2-5, with D perhaps matching TRBD1 (7 bases). The germline V gene encodes CDR1 ENHRY and CDR2 SYGVKD. The CDR3 runs 14 residues. The V gene lost 6 bases and the J gene lost 4 bases, with 15 bases spanning the gap. CDR3 DNA sequence: TGTGCCATCAGCGGACAGGACTACTTAGAGACCCAGTACTTC. Amino acids: CAISGQDYLETQYF.

This chain links TRBV7-9 with TRBJ2-3; the D gene is possibly TRBD2 (6 bases). Germline V gene data show CDR1 as SEHNR and CDR2 as FQNEAQ (reference sequence). The CDR3 runs to 12 residues. Trimming cost V 5 bases and J 5 bases, with 8 bases left between them. In DNA, the CDR3 is TGTGCCAGCAGCACAGCGGGAGATACGCAGTATTTT. Its protein product is CASSTAGDTQYF.

The CDR3 protein is CASSGTSTGELFF. DNA for the CDR3: TGTGCCAGCAGTGGGACTAGCACCGGGGAGCTGTTTTTT. V usage is TRBV6-5 and J usage is TRBJ2-2; TRBD2 agrees at 8 bases. The CDR3 has 13 amino acids. The germline CDR1 and CDR2 sequences are MNHEY and SVGAGI. Trimming removed 5 bases from V and 4 bases from J; junction bases left unmatched: 0.

The chain employs TRBV4-2 and TRBJ2-5; 7 nucleotides agree with TRBD2. This CDR3 has 15 amino acids. The V gene end was trimmed by 1 base and the J gene end by 2 bases; junction bases not matched to a gene: 4. Looked up from germline, CDR1 is LGHNA and CDR2 is YNFKEQ. The CDR3 nucleotides read TGTGCCAGCAGCCAAGGACTAGCAGCACAAGAGACCCAGTACTTC. Its translation is CASSQGLAAQETQYF.

The chain has TRBV20-1 and TRBJ2-3; the D gene could be TRBD1 or TRBD2 (5 bases each). Germline values: CDR1 DFQATT, CDR2 SNEGSKA (reference sequence). The V end lost 1 base, the J end lost 3 bases, and 20 bases lay between the germline ends. The CDR3 is 17 amino acids. CDR3 nucleotides: TGCAGTGCTAGAGGGGCCCCCGGGGCGCGAGGAACAGATACGCAGTATTTT. It codes for CSARGAPGARGTDTQYF.

This chain links TRBV30 with TRBJ2-7; D uncertain. Germline lookup yields CDR1 GTSNPN and CDR2 SVGIG (reference sequence). The CDR3 loop spans 12 amino acids. V dropped 5 bases and J dropped 4 bases, with 12 bases sitting between them. The CDR3 region is CAWGPGLYEQYF. Here the CDR3 DNA reads TGTGCCTGGGGCCCGGGCCTTTACGAGCAGTACTTC.

This clonotype was seen a handful of times. V usage is TRBV29-1 and J usage is TRBJ2-3, with 7 bases fitting TRBD2. In germline, CDR1 is SQVTM, CDR2 ANQGSEA. The CDR3 has 12 amino acids. CDR3 sequence: CNVAGSTDTQYF. The DNA for the CDR3 is TGCAACGTAGCGGGCAGCACAGATACGCAGTATTTT.

This chain uses TRBV4-3 with TRBJ2-5, with D possibly TRBD2 on 7 matching bases. Germline V CDR1 and CDR2: LGHNA, YSLEER. The CDR3 consists of 15 residues. V was shortened by 0 bases and J by 5 bases, with 13 bases between the two germline ends. The CDR3 region has the DNA TGCGCCAGCAGCCAAGATTTCGGGGGGCAGGAGACCCAGTACTTC. Its protein product is CASSQDFGGQETQYF.

This clonotype has a handful of counts. The J gene is TRBJ1-1, the V gene TRBV29-1, with unresolved D. Per the germline V gene, CDR1 is SQVTM and CDR2 is ANQGSEA. V dropped 6 bases and J dropped 4 bases, with 12 bases sitting between them. This CDR3 has 12 residues. As DNA, the CDR3 is TGCAGCGTGACACGACTGGGCACTGAAGCTTTCTTT. Translating it yields CSVTRLGTEAFF.

This sequence joins TRBV10-3 and TRBJ2-1; TRBD2 matches at 13 bases. This CDR3 contains 14 residues. The V and J ends lost 4 bases and 9 bases, in that order; junction bases with no gene match: 3. CDR1 and CDR2 (germline): ENHRY, SYGVKD. The CDR3 here is CAISGTSGSGEQFF. For the CDR3, the DNA is TGTGCCATCAGTGGGACTAGCGGGAGCGGTGAGCAGTTCTTC.

Points on this clonotype: An end of the junction does not agree with germline; a read error may underlie this. The chain recombines TRBV5-1 with TRBJ2-1, with D uncertain. This CDR3 is built from 13 residues. CDR1 SGHRS and CDR2 YFSETQ come from the germline V gene. In nucleotides, the CDR3 is TGCGCCAGCTCCAACATTTTCGAGAGCCCCCAGTTATTC. This gives the protein CASSNIFESPQLF.

The J gene is TRBJ2-1, the V gene TRBV5-1; 7 nucleotides align to TRBD2. Unmatched junction bases numbered 13, after V lost 3 bases and J lost 7 bases. Germline-derived CDR1 and CDR2 are SGHRS and YFSETQ. The CDR3 totals 16 residues. CDR3 loop: CASSSLPGLSLNEQFF. CDR3 DNA sequence: TGCGCCAGCAGCTCGCTACCGGGACTATCCTTGAATGAGCAGTTCTTC.

V is TRBV5-1 and J is TRBJ2-7; maybe TRBD2 (6 bases). This CDR3 is built from 16 residues. Germline assignment: CDR1 SGHRS and CDR2 YFSETQ. Trimming took 1 base from V and 6 from J, leaving 20 bases between them. The CDR3 sequence: CASSLNAPGGSSEQYF. CDR3 sequence (DNA): TGCGCCAGCAGCTTGAATGCGCCCGGGGGTAGTAGCGAGCAGTACTTC.

J is TRBJ2-7 and V is TRBV7-2; TRBD2 matches at 10 bases. Germline trimming cut 6 bases from V and 6 bases from J; bases unmatched to any gene: 8. There are 14 residues in the CDR3. Germline V CDR1 and CDR2: SGHTA, FQGNSA. This CDR3 reads CASSPTSGYGEQYF. The CDR3 region has the DNA TGTGCCAGCAGTCCGACTAGCGGGTACGGCGAGCAGTACTTC.

The V call is TRBV6-2 or TRBV6-3, the J call TRBJ1-1; D remains unclear. Germline V gives CDR1 MNHEY, CDR2 SVGEGT. This CDR3 region has 13 residues. V lost 3 bases and J 6 bases, leaving 11 bases between the germline ends. The CDR3 loop is CASSYRVYSEAFF. The CDR3 bases are TGTGCCAGCAGTTATCGGGTCTACTCTGAAGCTTTCTTT.

The genes are TRBV3-1 and TRBJ1-5; tentatively, D is TRBD1 (5 bases). CDR3 length equals 14 residues. V was trimmed by 2 bases and J by 4 bases, leaving 9 bases between them. Germline V gene sequence: CDR1 LGHDT, CDR2 YNNKEL (reference sequence). CDR3 region: CASSQNRRNQPQHF. In DNA, the CDR3 is TGTGCCAGCAGCCAAAACAGGCGGAATCAGCCCCAGCATTTT.

A single count supports this clonotype. The V gene is TRBV9, the J gene TRBJ2-3; TRBD2 matches at 11 bases. The CDR3 runs 15 residues. Germline CDR1 and CDR2: SGDLS and YYNGEE. The V and J ends lost 0 bases and 5 bases, in that order; junction bases with no gene match: 2. The CDR3 region has the DNA TGTGCCAGCAGCGTAGGGCTAGCGGGGGGAGATACGCAGTATTTT. The encoded protein is CASSVGLAGGDTQYF.

The chain recombines TRBV6-5 with TRBJ1-2; tentatively, D is TRBD1 (6 bases). This CDR3 has 16 residues. V lost 6 bases, J lost 6 bases, and 23 bases lay in between. Germline-derived CDR1 and CDR2 are MNHEY and SVGAGI. The CDR3 DNA is TGTGCCAGCAGCTATAAACAGGGCGGCCTATGGGATGGCTACACCTTC. Protein: CASSYKQGGLWDGYTF.

The J gene is TRBJ1-5, the V gene TRBV28, with TRBD1 as a possible D gene (6 bases). This CDR3 is 13 amino acids long. Germline V gene lookup returns CDR1 MDHEN and CDR2 SYDVKM. V was trimmed by 4 bases and J by 9 bases, leaving 13 bases between them. Here the CDR3 reads CASSWDIGRPQHF. CDR3 sequence (DNA): TGTGCCAGCAGTTGGGACATTGGACGGCCCCAGCATTTT.

CDR3 sequence reads: CASSIFAVPSLLAKNIQYF. The CDR3 region has the DNA TGTGCCAGCAGTATTTTTGCTGTCCCGAGTTTGCTAGCCAAAAACATTCAGTACTTC. This chain uses TRBV28 with TRBJ2-4, with D uncertain. CDR3 length: 19 amino acids. The germline V and J ends were trimmed by 5 bases and 0 bases, with 23 bases remaining between them. In germline, CDR1 is MDHEN, CDR2 SYDVKM.

This clonotype has more than one count but fewer than ten. This chain links TRBV27 with TRBJ2-1; D ambiguous. The CDR3 is made up of 13 amino acids. The germline CDR1 and CDR2 sequences are MNHEY and SMNVEV (reference sequence). Trimming cost V 5 bases and J 7 bases, with 12 bases left between them. CDR3 coding DNA: TGTGCCAGCAGTGCACCCGTGGGGAATGAGCAGTTCTTC. Amino acids: CASSAPVGNEQFF.

V usage is TRBV7-3 and J usage is TRBJ2-3; the D gene is possibly TRBD1 (6 bases). V was shortened by 5 bases and J by 6 bases, with 18 bases between the two germline ends. CDR3 length: 15 amino acids. Per the germline V gene, CDR1 is SGHTA and CDR2 is FQGTGA. The CDR3 nucleotides read TGTGCCAGCAGCCCGTCCTACAGGGTATCTGATACGCAGTATTTT. Translation gives CASSPSYRVSDTQYF. The entire variable domain, with the rest obtained from reference TRBV7-3 and TRBJ2-3, is as follows: GAGVSQTPSNKVTEKGKYVELRCDPISGHTALYWYRQSLGQGPEFLIYFQGTGAADDSGLPNDRFFAVRPEGSVSTLKIQRTERGDSAVYLCASSPSYRVSDTQYFGPGTRLTVL.

V is TRBV7-2 and J is TRBJ2-1; 7 bases fit TRBD2. With 5 bases clipped from V and 8 bases from J, the junction kept 9 bases outside the gene matches. The germline V gene encodes CDR1 SGHTA and CDR2 FQGNSA. The CDR3 spans 14 residues. The CDR3 DNA is TGTGCCAGCAGCATCCCGGGGGGTTTCCATGAGCAGTTCTTC. Protein: CASSIPGGFHEQFF.

The chain joins TRBV28 to TRBJ2-5, with TRBD2 as a possible D gene (6 bases). The DNA end is more similar to TRBJ2-7, so the J call may be wrong. The CDR3 consists of 15 residues. Germline CDR1 is MDHEN and CDR2 is SYDVKM. The CDR3: CASSSGTLSRYEQYF. CDR3 nucleotide sequence: TGTGCCAGCAGTTCTGGGACTCTTAGTCGGTACGAGCAGTACTTC.